This TCR beta chain is from a study of regulatory dendritic cells for organ transplantation. The CDR3 runs 15 residues. Trimming took off 8 bases at V and 4 bases at J, with 18 bases between the two ends. Germline V CDR1 and CDR2: SGHTA, FQGNSA. Whole-study results and caveats: Considerable individual heterogeneity was seen in alloreactive memory CD8+ T cells. Mature dendritic cells appeared to drive more memory CD8+ clonal expansion than regulatory ones.

Repertoires were generated with immunoSEQ multiplex PCR, while TCRdb's copy carries only in-frame clones and drops some. Among around 19,000 clones listed, over 75% were seen once. CFSE-labeled sorted T cells met regulatory or mature dendritic cells for about five days. On this clone: Its antigen is currently unknown.

Sequencing was done on a sample of naive CD4+ T cells from blood cultured with regulatory dendritic cells. Subset noted: CD45RA+ naive T cells. The sequence was collected from a human donor in good health. The genes are TRBV7-2 and TRBJ1-3, with unresolved D. In DNA form, the CDR3 reads TGTGCCAGCTTCCCGCGCAGGACCATCGGAAACACCATATATTTT. Its translation is CASFPRRTIGNTIYF.